The 7 T cell receptor beta chains listed next were all sequenced from one sample in a study of T cell responses to AZD1222 COVID-19 vaccine. Only in-frame clones appear in the TCRdb table, and some are missing; sequencing was by immunoSEQ multiplex PCR. Among some 120,000 clones, about 90% were seen once, and the ten largest hold nearly 4.5%. The starting material was peripheral blood, obtained on day 0 of MenACWY control vaccination. Receptors originate from an adult in good health.

This clone has just one count. The chain combines TRBV7-2 with TRBJ2-5; D remains ambiguous. The length of the CDR3 is 13 residues. The V gene's germline CDR1 is SGHTA and CDR2 FQGNSA. Trimming cost V 5 bases and J 5 bases, with 12 bases left between them. This CDR3 is CASSPRLMETQYF. The DNA of the CDR3 is TGTGCCAGCAGCCCACGACTTATGGAGACCCAGTACTTC.

The chain combines TRBV7-3 with TRBJ2-6; D remains ambiguous. Per the germline V gene, CDR1 is SGHTA and CDR2 is FQGTGA. The CDR3 runs to 14 residues. Trimming removed 4 bases at V and 2 bases at J, with 6 bases between. CDR3 bases: TGTGCCAGCAGCTGGGGAACTGGGGCCAACGTCCTGACTTTC. Its protein product is CASSWGTGANVLTF.

The chain is built from TRBV6-2 or TRBV6-3 and TRBJ2-1; D not resolved. The CDR3 spans 13 residues. From germline, CDR1 is MNHEY and CDR2 SVGEGT. Trimming left V 3 bases short and J 15 bases short, with 18 bases between. The CDR3 DNA sequence: TGTGCCAGCAGTTATTTTCAGGCCACTCCCCGGTTCTTC. It is translated as CASSYFQATPRFF.

This rearrangement joins TRBV4-1 to TRBJ2-4, with D uncertain. The V gene lost 3 bases and the J gene lost 0 bases, with 9 bases spanning the gap. The CDR3 is 15 amino acids. Per germline, CDR1 MGHRA and CDR2 YSYEKL. The CDR3 loop reads CASSQQVLAKNIQYF. DNA of the CDR3: TGCGCCAGCAGCCAGCAGGTTTTAGCCAAAAACATTCAGTACTTC.

The J gene is TRBJ1-5, the V gene TRBV7-8, with no clear D. V was shortened by 1 base and J by 0 bases, with 10 bases between the two germline ends. The CDR3 has 16 residues. Germline CDR1 SGHVS, CDR2 FQNEAQ. CDR3 region: CASSLGRRYSNQPQHF. The DNA for the CDR3 is TGTGCCAGCAGCTTAGGGCGCAGATATAGCAATCAGCCCCAGCATTTT.

The rearrangement joins TRBV19 to TRBJ2-3, with a possible D match to TRBD2 (7 bases). In germline, CDR1 is LNHDA, CDR2 SQIVND (reference sequence). V was pared by 7 bases and J by 2 bases, with 16 bases between. This CDR3 region has 15 residues. As DNA, the CDR3 is TGTGCCAGTACTCGCGGGGGCGGGTACACAGATACGCAGTATTTT. Translated: CASTRGGGYTDTQYF.

As for this clone: In the same sample, other DNA sequences code for this CDR3. This chain links TRBV28 with TRBJ1-2; D not resolved. Per germline, CDR1 MDHEN and CDR2 SYDVKM. V shed 4 bases and J shed 4 bases, with 7 bases lying between them. CDR3 size: 12 residues. In DNA form, the CDR3 reads TGTGCCAGCAGTTCCGGGTCCTATGGCTACACCTTC. Residues: CASSSGSYGYTF.